One sample yielded the 26 T cell receptor beta chains listed below, sequenced in a study of blood T cells in healthy people across ages. The use of a sample-barcoded 5' primer and a J-beta primer mix characterized a second PCR of roughly 6 to 11 cycles. TCRdb reprocessed the 5' RACE reads with MiXCR, giving one entry per CDR3 protein. The sample records about 1.1 million distinct CDR3 sequences, 35% to 45% being singletons. The specimen was blood. These TCRs come from a man aged 18 to 30 in good health.

This clonotype has just a few counts. J is TRBJ1-5 and V is TRBV16; no clear D gene. V was pared by 0 bases and J by 4 bases, with 10 bases between. This CDR3 has 15 residues. The V gene's germline CDR1 is KGHSY and CDR2 FQNENV. CDR3 bases: TGTGCCAGCAGCCAATCCGGCGGACCTAATCAGCCCCAGCATTTT. Translating it yields CASSQSGGPNQPQHF.

The gene calls are TRBV28 and TRBJ1-1; D not resolved. This CDR3 has 14 residues. CDR1 and CDR2 from the germline V gene are MDHEN and SYDVKM. V was cut by 3 bases and J by 0 bases, with 8 bases left in between. Written as DNA, the CDR3 is TGTGCCAGCAGTTTCCACCGAGTGAACACTGAAGCTTTCTTT. It encodes CASSFHRVNTEAFF.

This clonotype was observed many times. This chain connects TRBV7-9 to TRBJ2-1, with unresolved D. Germline V lookup: CDR1 SEHNR, CDR2 FQNEAQ (reference sequence). V was pared by 5 bases and J by 5 bases, with 16 bases between. The CDR3 spans 15 residues. The CDR3 DNA follows: TGTGCCAGCAGCCAGCACCTGGACCCCAACAATGAGCAGTTCTTC. Translation gives CASSQHLDPNNEQFF.

The chain has TRBV20-1 and TRBJ2-3; 8 bases are shared with TRBD1. Germline trimming cut 5 bases from V and 2 bases from J; bases unmatched to any gene: 12. CDR1 and CDR2 from the germline V gene are DFQATT and SNEGSKA (reference sequence). The CDR3 covers 16 residues. The CDR3 DNA reads as TGCAGTGCTGGGACTCCAGGGGGCTCCATCACAGATACGCAGTATTTT. It translates to CSAGTPGGSITDTQYF.

The J gene is TRBJ1-6, the V gene TRBV7-2; unclear D gene. V lost 9 bases and J lost 7, with 13 bases in between. Germline V gene sequence: CDR1 SGHTA, CDR2 FQGNSA. The CDR3 runs 13 residues. Written as DNA, the CDR3 is TGTGCCAGTTTGAAGGATTACAATTCACCCCTCCACTTT. Translation: CASLKDYNSPLHF. Complete variable domain (other parts from reference TRBV7-2 and TRBJ1-6): GAGVSQSPSNKVTEKGKDVELRCDPISGHTALYWYRQSLGQGLEFLIYFQGNSAPDKSGLPSDRFSAERTGGSVSTLTIQRTQQEDSAVYLCASLKDYNSPLHFGNGTRLTVT.

J is TRBJ1-1 and V is TRBV5-1; D uncertain. Germline CDR1 and CDR2: SGHRS and YFSETQ. Trimming pared 4 bases from V and 3 bases from J, leaving 13 bases between. The CDR3 consists of 14 residues. The CDR3 protein is CASSPIGRDTEAFF. CDR3 nucleotides: TGCGCCAGCAGCCCGATCGGTCGGGACACTGAAGCTTTCTTT.

V gene TRBV11-2 combines with J gene TRBJ2-5; TRBD1 is a possible D gene (6 bases). The CDR3 contains 15 residues. The germline CDR1 and CDR2 sequences are SGHAT and FQNNGV. V lost 6 bases and J lost 0, with 14 bases in between. The DNA for the CDR3 is TGTGCCAGCAGTCCGTTTGGGGGCTACCAAGAGACCCAGTACTTC. This codes for CASSPFGGYQETQYF.

The chain employs TRBV4-1 and TRBJ1-3; D gene uncertain. The CDR3 is 16 amino acids. Between the trimmed V and J ends, which lost 0 bases and 4 bases, there was a span of 13 bases. CDR1 and CDR2 (germline): MGHRA, YSYEKL. The CDR3 protein is CASSQELDWRGNTIYF. The DNA of the CDR3 is TGCGCCAGCAGCCAAGAGCTGGATTGGAGGGGAAACACCATATATTTT.

This clonotype was seen only once. This chain joins TRBV6-5 and TRBJ1-2, with D hard to call. The V end lost 2 bases, the J end lost 6 bases, and 13 bases lay between the germline ends. This CDR3 contains 14 residues. Germline loops: CDR1 MNHEY, CDR2 SVGAGI. The CDR3 DNA is TGTGCCAGCAGTTACCAGAACATCGGTGATGGCTACACCTTC. Protein: CASSYQNIGDGYTF.

In its sample, this clonotype was seen a few times. V and J are TRBV14 and TRBJ2-1, with TRBD1 as a possible D gene (5 bases). The CDR3 is made up of 15 amino acids. CDR1 and CDR2 from the germline V gene are SGHDN and FVKESK. V was pared by 4 bases and J by 6 bases, with 16 bases between. CDR3 DNA sequence: TGTGCCAGCAGCCCGATGGCAGGGCGCGGCAATGAGCAGTTCTTC. This sequence encodes CASSPMAGRGNEQFF. The variable domain in full, completed from reference TRBV14 and TRBJ2-1, reads EAGVTQFPSHSVIEKGQTVTLRCDPISGHDNLYWYRRVMGKEIKFLLHFVKESKQDESGMPNNRFLAERTGGTYSTLKVQPAELEDSGVYFCASSPMAGRGNEQFFGPGTRLTVL.

This clonotype was counted a few times. The chain carries TRBV7-2 and TRBJ2-3, with 10 positions matching TRBD2. This CDR3 spans 17 amino acids. Germline V gene lookup returns CDR1 SGHTA and CDR2 FQGNSA. Trimming took 5 bases from V and 0 from J; bases not matched to a gene: 8. CDR3 coding DNA: TGTGCCAGCAGCGCCGGGACTAGCGACCCTAGCACAGATACGCAGTATTTT. The encoded protein is CASSAGTSDPSTDTQYF.

This chain links TRBV6-2 or TRBV6-3 with TRBJ2-6; D unresolved. Trimming left V 0 bases short and J 1 base short, with 16 bases between. This CDR3 has 19 residues. CDR1 and CDR2 from the germline V gene are MNHEY and SVGEGT. The DNA of the CDR3 is TGTGCCAGCAGTTACTCGATCGTAGGAAGGGTATCTGGGGCCAACGTCCTGACTTTC. The encoded protein is CASSYSIVGRVSGANVLTF.

This sequence joins TRBV6-5 and TRBJ1-5; D is perhaps TRBD1 (6 bases). The ends were cut back, 0 bases at V and 3 bases at J, with 9 bases in the middle. Germline lookup yields CDR1 MNHEY and CDR2 SVGAGI. The CDR3 runs to 15 residues. The CDR3 nucleotides read TGTGCCAGCAGTTACTCGGACAGTTTCAATCAGCCCCAGCATTTT. Amino acids: CASSYSDSFNQPQHF.

This clonotype was recorded a few times. The chain links TRBV9 to TRBJ2-1; D may be TRBD2 (7 bases). The CDR3 runs 15 residues. CDR1 SGDLS and CDR2 YYNGEE come from the germline V gene. Trimming cost V 3 bases and J 5 bases, with 15 bases left between them. CDR3 region: CASSAYGGPDNEQFF. CDR3 DNA: TGTGCCAGCAGCGCTTACGGGGGGCCTGACAATGAGCAGTTCTTC.

The chain couples TRBV9 to TRBJ2-1, with D maybe TRBD1 (5 bases). CDR1 is SGDLS, CDR2 YYNGEE, per germline. The CDR3 contains 15 residues. Trimming took off 1 base at V and 9 bases at J, with 17 bases between the two ends. The CDR3 bases are TGTGCCAGCAGCGTATTGCAGGGAAGCTTCGGTGAGCAGTTCTTC. The encoded protein is CASSVLQGSFGEQFF.

The rearrangement joins TRBV7-2 to TRBJ2-1; 10 bases are shared with TRBD1. The J call may be faulty, since TRBJ2-7 better matches the DNA end. The CDR3 loop spans 18 amino acids. The germline gives CDR1 SGHTA, CDR2 FQGNSA. This chain's CDR3 is CASSLDWGQGSAYNEQYF. In nucleotides, the CDR3 is TGTGCCAGCAGCTTAGATTGGGGACAGGGGAGTGCCTACAATGAGCAGTACTTC.

The chain employs TRBV12-3 or TRBV12-4 and TRBJ2-3; maybe TRBD1 (6 bases). The CDR3 spans 13 residues. V was shortened by 7 bases and J by 4 bases, with 12 bases between the two germline ends. The CDR3 region is CASIQGQADTQYF. CDR3 in DNA: TGTGCCAGCATTCAGGGGCAAGCAGATACGCAGTATTTT.

This clonotype has more than one count but fewer than ten. The gene calls are TRBV7-9 and TRBJ2-5; D call uncertain. Germline lookup yields CDR1 SEHNR and CDR2 FQNEAQ (reference sequence). The CDR3 covers 15 residues. V was clipped by 5 bases and J by 4 bases, with 17 bases between them. CDR3: CASSGYRVPRETQYF. In DNA, the CDR3 is TGTGCCAGCAGCGGGTACCGGGTCCCCAGAGAGACCCAGTACTTC.

This clonotype was picked up a small number of times. The CDR3 loop is CSARFGALNTEAFF. In DNA form, the CDR3 reads TGCAGTGCTAGGTTTGGGGCGCTAAACACTGAAGCTTTCTTT. The chain combines TRBV20-1 with TRBJ1-1, with a possible D match to TRBD1 (5 bases). V was trimmed by 3 bases and J by 2 bases, leaving 13 bases between them. The germline V gene encodes CDR1 DFQATT and CDR2 SNEGSKA (reference sequence). The CDR3 totals 14 residues.

This chain joins TRBV12-3 or TRBV12-4 and TRBJ2-7, with D perhaps matching TRBD2 (5 bases). This CDR3 region has 14 residues. The V end was cut by 7 bases, the J end by 0 bases, with 13 bases between. CDR3 DNA: TGTGCCAGCAACGAAGTGGGGAGCTCCTACGAGCAGTACTTC. Translation: CASNEVGSSYEQYF.

A word on this clonotype: Since a much larger clone is just one base distant, this may be a read error. The CDR3 sequence: CSAGASGSTDTQYF. The CDR3 DNA reads TGCAGTGCTGGGGCTAGCGGCTCCACAGATACGCAGTATTTT. V usage is TRBV20-1 and J usage is TRBJ2-3, with 7 bases that match TRBD2. This CDR3 has 14 amino acids. The germline CDR1 and CDR2 sequences are DFQATT and SNEGSKA (reference sequence). With 5 bases clipped from V and 2 bases from J, the junction kept 7 bases outside the gene matches.

The rearrangement uses TRBV7-2 and TRBJ2-1, with 8 bases aligning to TRBD2. CDR3 length: 15 residues. Trimming cost V 6 bases and J 7 bases; bases outside gene matches: 11. Germline V CDR1 and CDR2: SGHTA, FQGNSA. CDR3 DNA sequence: TGTGCCAGCAGTCGTCCGGGACTAGGAATAAATGAGCAGTTCTTC. The encoded protein is CASSRPGLGINEQFF.

This clonotype has just a few counts. This rearrangement joins TRBV20-1 to TRBJ2-5; 11 bases are shared with TRBD2. The germline V gene has CDR1 DFQATT and CDR2 SNEGSKA (reference sequence). J gave up 4 bases and V 0 bases, and 1 base lay outside the gene matches. CDR3 length: 14 amino acids. In DNA, the CDR3 is TGCAGTGCTAGAGAGACTAGCGGGGTAGAGACCCAGTACTTC. Protein sequence: CSARETSGVETQYF.

This rearrangement joins TRBV20-1 to TRBJ2-3; TRBD1 matches 7 bases. Looked up from germline, CDR1 is DFQATT and CDR2 is SNEGSKA (reference sequence). V dropped 5 bases and J dropped 12; count of bases not matched to a gene: 5. The CDR3 length is 10 residues. Here the CDR3 reads CSAWDSYQYF. The CDR3 DNA is TGCAGTGCTTGGGACAGTTATCAGTATTTT.

This clonotype was counted a few times. This chain connects TRBV9 to TRBJ2-1; D possibly matches TRBD1 or TRBD2 (6 bases each). There are 16 residues in the CDR3. Germline CDR1 SGDLS, CDR2 YYNGEE. The V end lost 4 bases, the J end lost 4 bases, and 18 bases lay between the germline ends. The CDR3 DNA reads TGTGCCAGCAGCCCGAGGGGGGATGGGTTTTACAATGAGCAGTTCTTC. Residues: CASSPRGDGFYNEQFF.

This clonotype was detected only a few times. The chain combines TRBV5-1 with TRBJ2-5; D may match TRBD1 or TRBD2 (5 bases each). CDR3 size: 15 residues. Per germline, CDR1 SGHRS and CDR2 YFSETQ. V dropped 0 bases and J dropped 11 bases, with 20 bases sitting between them. In DNA form, the CDR3 reads TGCGCCAGCAGCTTGGTTGGGACGGCCAACAATGAGCAGTACTTC. Translation gives CASSLVGTANNEQYF.